The subject of this entry is one T cell receptor (beta chain). Trimming shortened V by 5 bases and J by 4 bases, and 23 bases separated the two germline ends. Germline CDR1 reads SGHVS; CDR2 reads FQNEAQ. CDR3 length equals 18 residues. The data were taken from a study of blood T cell repertoires in COVID-19. Libraries were prepared by immunoSEQ multiplex PCR; TCRdb keeps only in-frame clonotypes and omits some of them. The table records about 160,000 clones, 93% of them present only once. The sequenced material came from peripheral blood. The chain joins TRBV7-8 to TRBJ1-4; D gene unclear. This receptor was identified in a woman aged 60 to 75 with COVID-19, enrolled during active disease. The CDR3 region has the DNA TGTGCCAGCAGCAACCCCCTCGGTGGGTACAGCTTTAATGAAAAACTGTTTTTT. As protein: CASSNPLGGYSFNEKLFF. Drawing the rest from reference TRBV7-8 and TRBJ1-4, the complete variable domain is GAGVSQSPRYKVAKRGQDVALRCDPISGHVSLFWYQQALGQGPEFLTYFQNEAQLDKSGLPSDRFFAERPEGSVSTLKIQRTQQEDSAVYLCASSNPLGGYSFNEKLFFGSGTQLSVL.